Reported below is one T cell receptor beta chain. The data derive from a study of cytomegalovirus exposure and HLA in healthy donors. Study at large: Inside one of the first data releases sat about 85 million unique TCRs taken from HLA-typed donors.

After removal of 4 bases from V and 5 bases from J, the junction contained 7 bases not matched to a gene. This CDR3 contains 15 residues. Germline V lookup: CDR1 SGHDT, CDR2 YYEEEE. Amplification used 60 Vbeta primers and 13 Jbeta primers. Data came from immunoSEQ multiplex PCR; TCRdb stores just in-frame clones and leaves some out. The sample has about 140,000 clones; about 85% are singletons. Source material: PBMCs. The gene calls are TRBV5-6 and TRBJ1-5; 9 bases map to TRBD1. The TCR originated in a female donor in good health and CMV-seronegative. The CDR3 protein is CASSLWGQGYQPQHF. Here the CDR3 DNA reads TGTGCCAGCAGCCTTTGGGGACAGGGATATCAGCCCCAGCATTTT.